This entry is about one T cell receptor beta chain. It was RNA transcripts that yielded the amplified TCR beta CDR3 regions. Carried out on the TCR CDR3, a first-round RT-PCR used the HTBI primer set. TCRdb reanalysed the multiplex PCR reads using MiXCR and keeps one entry per CDR3 protein. This sample yields about 380,000 distinct CDR3 sequences, of which approximately 17% are seen a single time; around two fifths belongs to the top ten. This specimen comes from a study of T cells in Graves' hyperthyroidism and ophthalmopathy. The CDR3 loop spans 15 amino acids. V gave up 1 base and J gave up 8 bases, with 15 bases separating them. The germline gives CDR1 MGHRA, CDR2 YSYEKL. Extraction of PBMCs used 10 ml of fresh peripheral blood.

V gene TRBV4-1 combines with J gene TRBJ2-1; D might be TRBD1 (5 bases). This receptor was identified in a man aged 18 to 30 with Graves' ophthalmopathy. The source material was blood. The CDR3 here is CASSQALPRVDEQFF. CDR3 in DNA: TGCGCCAGCAGCCAAGCCCTTCCCAGGGTAGATGAGCAGTTCTTC.